A selection of T cell receptor beta chains follows, all from one sample in a study of T cells in localized non-small cell lung cancer. Data came from immunoSEQ multiplex PCR; TCRdb stores just in-frame clones and leaves some out. Of some 3,900 clones listed, around 40% are singletons. The sample consisted of lung tumor tissue, taken before any cancer treatment. These receptors all come from a woman aged 40 to 75 with stage I lung adenocarcinoma. Each CDR3 is given with its conserved first and last residue. Each record gives: J gene, clone size, V gene, D gene, CDR3 protein, CDR3 DNA. D genes are given only for firm matches. Where a row states a size, it is once, few, many or the class of an expanded clone; other rows omit it.

TRBJ1-3,-,TRBV7-5,-,CASSQGHPPGNTIYF,TGTGCCAGCAGTCAGGGACATCCCCCTGGAAACACCATATATTTT
TRBJ2-1,-,TRBV10-3,-,CAISESRGSGNEQFF,TGTGCCATCAGTGAGTCGAGGGGCAGTGGCAATGAGCAGTTCTTC
TRBJ1-2,-,TRBV29-1,TRBD1,CSVRTGANYGYTF,TGCAGCGTTAGGACAGGGGCCAACTATGGCTACACCTTC
TRBJ2-1,-,TRBV19,-,CASSIGSDEQFF,TGTGCCAGTAGTATAGGTAGCGATGAGCAGTTCTTC
TRBJ2-7,-,TRBV19,-,CASPTRDKDEQYF,TGTGCCAGCCCGACTCGGGATAAGGACGAGCAGTACTTC
TRBJ1-5,few,TRBV30,TRBD1,CAWSVLGQGGNQPQHF,TGTGCCTGGAGTGTACTGGGACAGGGGGGCAATCAGCCCCAGCATTTT
TRBJ2-1,few,TRBV19,TRBD1,CASSIRGRGSYNEQFF,TGTGCCAGTAGTATAAGGGGGCGTGGCTCCTACAATGAGCAGTTCTTC
TRBJ2-5,medium-sized,TRBV9,-,CASSGITGRQETQYF,TGTGCCAGCAGCGGAATAACAGGGAGGCAAGAGACCCAGTACTTC
TRBJ1-1,large,TRBV28,-,CASSSGKNREAFF,TGTGCCAGCAGCTCAGGGAAGAACCGTGAAGCTTTCTTT
TRBJ2-3,-,TRBV30,TRBD2,CARLAASTDTQYF,TGTGCCCGACTAGCAGCTAGCACAGATACGCAGTATTTT
TRBJ2-1,-,TRBV29-1,-,CSVVPAAPKMGNEQFF,TGCAGCGTTGTGCCGGCCGCGCCCAAGATGGGGAATGAGCAGTTCTTC
TRBJ2-3,medium-sized,TRBV6-8,-,CASNDRPEDTQYF,TGTGCCAGCAATGACAGGCCAGAAGATACGCAGTATTTT